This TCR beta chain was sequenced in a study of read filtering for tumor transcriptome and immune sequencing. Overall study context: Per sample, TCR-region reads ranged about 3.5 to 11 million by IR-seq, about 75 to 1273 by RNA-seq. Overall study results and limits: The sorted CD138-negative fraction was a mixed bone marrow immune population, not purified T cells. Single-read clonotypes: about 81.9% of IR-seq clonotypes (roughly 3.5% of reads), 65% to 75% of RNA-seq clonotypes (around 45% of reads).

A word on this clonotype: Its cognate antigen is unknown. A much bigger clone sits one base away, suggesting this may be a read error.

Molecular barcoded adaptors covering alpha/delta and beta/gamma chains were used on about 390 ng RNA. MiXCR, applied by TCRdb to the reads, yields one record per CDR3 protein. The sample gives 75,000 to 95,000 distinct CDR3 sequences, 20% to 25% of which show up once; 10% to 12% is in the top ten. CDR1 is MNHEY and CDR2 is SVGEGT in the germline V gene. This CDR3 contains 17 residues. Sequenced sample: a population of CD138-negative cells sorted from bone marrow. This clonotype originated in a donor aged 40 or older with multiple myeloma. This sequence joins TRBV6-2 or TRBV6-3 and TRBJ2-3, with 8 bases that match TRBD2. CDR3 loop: CASSPYRPSGSTDTKYF. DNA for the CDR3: TGTGCCAGCAGTCCCTATCGGCCTAGCGGGTCCACAGATACGAAGTATTTT.